This entry describes one TCR beta chain. The germline CDR1 and CDR2 sequences are MRHNA and SNTAGT. The V segment lost 8 bases and the J segment 9 bases; nucleotides outside the gene matches: 11. This CDR3 is 15 amino acids long. This sample was included in a study of T cell changes during pregnancy in multiple sclerosis. Method: immunoSEQ multiplex PCR; TCRdb's copy keeps in-frame clones and lacks some. The sample includes 85,000 to 100,000 clones, around 92% of them seen just once. Source: peripheral blood, taken after pregnancy. The chain carries TRBV6-4 and TRBJ2-1; TRBD1 matches at 12 bases. The sequence was obtained from a female donor with multiple sclerosis, enrolled in a pregnancy study. CDR3 protein: CASDAGTGGIGEQFF. CDR3 bases: TGTGCCAGCGATGCCGGGACAGGGGGCATCGGTGAGCAGTTCTTC.